The clone carrying this TCR beta chain was picked up a small number of times. Its antigen is unidentified. Looked up from germline, CDR1 is SQVTM and CDR2 is ANQGSEA. The CDR3 runs to 13 residues. Trimming left V 4 bases short and J 2 bases short, with 12 bases between. TCRdb re-derived calls from the 5' RACE reads in MiXCR, one entry per CDR3 protein. Of under 600,000 distinct CDR3 sequences in the sample, roughly 14% were seen once. The sample comes from a study of T cells after yellow fever vaccination. Study in general: SMART-Seq v4 Ultra Low Input handled preparation of low-cell-number fractions. General study points: It was a small share of clonotypes that appeared in both CD4 and CD8 compartments.

The sequenced sample was PBMCs, obtained on the day of the yellow fever booster vaccination. This rearrangement joins TRBV29-1 to TRBJ2-7; D remains ambiguous. This clonotype was sampled from a man aged 30 to 45 who received the YFV17D yellow fever vaccine. The CDR3 is CSVVISTPYEQYF. CDR3 coding DNA: TGCAGCGTTGTGATTTCCACGCCCTACGAGCAGTACTTC.